This TCR beta chain emerged from a study of metastatic and nonmetastatic thyroid tumors. On the study more broadly: Thyroid patients, malignant and benign, had repertoires compared across blood and tumor or nodule tissue.

Treatment of any kind had been given to no patient before thyroid surgery. In this sample, this clone turned up a few times. The antigen is unknown. Original methodology: The study's classifier, a distant-metastasis tool for papillary thyroid cancer, was built using CDR3 differences across clinicopathological groups. TCRdb recomputed clones from the PCR reads via MiXCR. The V and J calls come from TCRdb's annotation, not from the publication. The repertoire holds about 93,000 clones, with more than 9.5% as singletons. Study conclusions and caveats: According to reports, the diversity of TCR beta was significantly higher in malignant thyroid tumors than in benign nodules, and this held in both blood and tumor samples.

This CDR3 comprises 17 residues. V was clipped by 2 bases and J by 0 bases, with 14 bases between them. Germline loops: CDR1 MDHEN, CDR2 SYDVKM. V gene TRBV28 combines with J gene TRBJ1-5; D perhaps matches TRBD1 (6 bases). The source of this sequence is a female donor with papillary thyroid cancer or a benign thyroid nodule (not recorded which). Some clones in this sample may be carry-over from other donors' samples. Material for sequencing was blood. The CDR3 protein is CASSLPGDTYSNQPQHF. Here the CDR3 DNA reads TGTGCCAGCAGTTTACCCGGGGACACTTATAGCAATCAGCCCCAGCATTTT.